The rows below give T cell receptor beta chains drawn from one sample of a study of blood T cell repertoires in COVID-19. Clones were read by immunoSEQ multiplex PCR, and TCRdb kept only the in-frame ones, dropping some. The data contain under 250,000 clones, 83% of them singletons. The sample taken for sequencing was peripheral blood. The source is a human donor in a cohort sampled during active COVID-19. The CDR3 runs from the conserved cysteine through the conserved F or W. A D gene is named only where the DNA matches it firmly. The listing skips clone size in some rows; elsewhere it reads once, few, many or a size class.

v_gene: TRBV6-5
d_gene: .
abundance: once
j_gene: TRBJ1-5
CDR3nt: TGTGCCAGCAGTTACTCGAGTCTGGTTAATCAGCCCCAGCATTTT
CDR3aa: CASSYSSLVNQPQHF

v_gene: TRBV13
d_gene: .
abundance: .
j_gene: TRBJ2-4
CDR3nt: TGTGCCAGCAGCCCAACCAGGCGGAGGGACATTCAGTACTTC
CDR3aa: CASSPTRRRDIQYF

v_gene: TRBV5-1
d_gene: TRBD2
abundance: .
j_gene: TRBJ2-3
CDR3nt: TGCGCCAGCAGCTTGGGACTGCGGGGGGACACAGATACGCAGTATTTT
CDR3aa: CASSLGLRGDTDTQYF

v_gene: TRBV5-5
d_gene: .
abundance: once
j_gene: TRBJ2-5
CDR3nt: TGTGCCAGCAGCCTGACAATGGAGACCCAGTACTTC
CDR3aa: CASSLTMETQYF

v_gene: TRBV2
d_gene: .
abundance: .
j_gene: TRBJ2-7
CDR3nt: TGTGCCAGCGCCCGCCAAGCCCCCTACGAGCAGTACTTC
CDR3aa: CASARQAPYEQYF

v_gene: TRBV27
d_gene: TRBD1
abundance: .
j_gene: TRBJ1-1
CDR3nt: TGTGCCAGCAGGGACAGGGGTGTGAGCACTGAAGCTTTCTTT
CDR3aa: CASRDRGVSTEAFF

v_gene: TRBV19
d_gene: .
abundance: .
j_gene: TRBJ1-2
CDR3nt: TGTGCCAGTAAGCCGGACAGTATAGTCTATGGCTACACCTTC
CDR3aa: CASKPDSIVYGYTF

v_gene: TRBV6-9
d_gene: TRBD2
abundance: .
j_gene: TRBJ2-7
CDR3nt: TGTGCCAGCAGTTTAGGACTAGCGGGTTCATCCTACGAGCAGTACTTC
CDR3aa: CASSLGLAGSSYEQYF

v_gene: TRBV7-9
d_gene: .
abundance: .
j_gene: TRBJ2-5
CDR3nt: TGTGCCAGCAGCAAATCAGGACTAGAGACCCAGTACTTC
CDR3aa: CASSKSGLETQYF

v_gene: TRBV28
d_gene: .
abundance: .
j_gene: TRBJ2-1
CDR3nt: TGTGCCAGCAGTTTCTCGACTATTAAGGGCCGCCTATCCTACAATGAGCAGTTCTTC
CDR3aa: CASSFSTIKGRLSYNEQFF

v_gene: TRBV4-2
d_gene: .
abundance: .
j_gene: TRBJ1-1
CDR3nt: TGTGCCAGCAGCCAAGATGCGGGAGGAGTCTTGAACACTGAAGCTTTCTTT
CDR3aa: CASSQDAGGVLNTEAFF

v_gene: TRBV5-6
d_gene: TRBD1
abundance: once
j_gene: TRBJ1-1
CDR3nt: TGTGCCAGCAACCTCAGGACAGGGGCCCTGAACACTGAAGCTTTCTTT
CDR3aa: CASNLRTGALNTEAFF

v_gene: TRBV30
d_gene: TRBD1
abundance: .
j_gene: TRBJ1-3
CDR3nt: TGTGCCTCCTACAGACAGGGGTCTGGAAACACCATATATTTT
CDR3aa: CASYRQGSGNTIYF

v_gene: TRBV5-1
d_gene: TRBD1
abundance: .
j_gene: TRBJ1-4
CDR3nt: TGCGCCAGCAACCTGGGACAGCCTAATGAAAAACTGTTTTTT
CDR3aa: CASNLGQPNEKLFF

v_gene: TRBV5-8
d_gene: .
abundance: few
j_gene: TRBJ1-5
CDR3nt: TGTGCCAGCAGCAAACAGGAGATCAATCAGCCCCAGCATTTT
CDR3aa: CASSKQEINQPQHF

v_gene: TRBV7-2
d_gene: TRBD2
abundance: .
j_gene: TRBJ2-4
CDR3nt: TGTGCCAGCAGCCGGACCTCTAGCGGGACCGCCAAAAACATTCAGTACTTC
CDR3aa: CASSRTSSGTAKNIQYF

v_gene: TRBV5-1
d_gene: .
abundance: .
j_gene: TRBJ2-7
CDR3nt: TGCGCCAGCAGCACCGGGGGCGAGCAGTACTTC
CDR3aa: CASSTGGEQYF

v_gene: TRBV30
d_gene: .
abundance: .
j_gene: TRBJ2-1
CDR3nt: TGTGCCTGGAGTGTTAGACACGCAGGTTACAATGAGCAGTTCTTC
CDR3aa: CAWSVRHAGYNEQFF

v_gene: TRBV6-6
d_gene: TRBD1
abundance: .
j_gene: TRBJ2-7
CDR3nt: TGTGCCAGCAGTTCACTTACGGGGACAGGTGAAAAGTACTTC
CDR3aa: CASSSLTGTGEKYF

v_gene: TRBV10-3
d_gene: .
abundance: .
j_gene: TRBJ2-7
CDR3nt: TGTGCCATCACCCAGAATCGGGGGTCCTACGAGCAGTACTTC
CDR3aa: CAITQNRGSYEQYF

v_gene: TRBV24-1
d_gene: TRBD1
abundance: .
j_gene: TRBJ2-2
CDR3nt: TGTGCCACCAGTGATTCAACTACAGGGGGACTCAACACCGGGGAGCTGTTTTTT
CDR3aa: CATSDSTTGGLNTGELFF

v_gene: TRBV5-1
d_gene: TRBD1
abundance: .
j_gene: TRBJ2-7
CDR3nt: TGCGCCAGCAGCTTGGAGGGCAGGGGGCCCAACGAGCAGTACTTC
CDR3aa: CASSLEGRGPNEQYF

v_gene: TRBV5-1
d_gene: .
abundance: .
j_gene: TRBJ1-3
CDR3nt: TGCGCCAGCAGCTATGGGGGGGAAAACACCATATATTTT
CDR3aa: CASSYGGENTIYF

v_gene: TRBV6-2/TRBV6-3
d_gene: TRBD1
abundance: .
j_gene: TRBJ2-7
CDR3nt: TGTGCCAGCAGTTACGAGGACAGGAGCGAGTACGAGCAGTACTTC
CDR3aa: CASSYEDRSEYEQYF

v_gene: TRBV5-1
d_gene: .
abundance: .
j_gene: TRBJ1-5
CDR3nt: TGCGCCAGCAGCTTCCGGGGGGATAGCAATCAGCCCCAGCATTTT
CDR3aa: CASSFRGDSNQPQHF

v_gene: TRBV11-3
d_gene: TRBD1
abundance: .
j_gene: TRBJ1-1
CDR3nt: TGTGCCAGCAGCAGACAGGGGGAAGGTGAAGCTCTCTTT
CDR3aa: CASSRQGEGEALF

v_gene: TRBV5-1
d_gene: .
abundance: .
j_gene: TRBJ2-4
CDR3nt: TGCGCCAGCAGCTTGGCGTTGAGGGGGAACATTCAGTACTTC
CDR3aa: CASSLALRGNIQYF

v_gene: TRBV10-3
d_gene: .
abundance: .
j_gene: TRBJ1-2
CDR3nt: TGTGCCATCAGTGAAGTAGCGGGGGGCGCAGGCTATGGCTACACCTTC
CDR3aa: CAISEVAGGAGYGYTF